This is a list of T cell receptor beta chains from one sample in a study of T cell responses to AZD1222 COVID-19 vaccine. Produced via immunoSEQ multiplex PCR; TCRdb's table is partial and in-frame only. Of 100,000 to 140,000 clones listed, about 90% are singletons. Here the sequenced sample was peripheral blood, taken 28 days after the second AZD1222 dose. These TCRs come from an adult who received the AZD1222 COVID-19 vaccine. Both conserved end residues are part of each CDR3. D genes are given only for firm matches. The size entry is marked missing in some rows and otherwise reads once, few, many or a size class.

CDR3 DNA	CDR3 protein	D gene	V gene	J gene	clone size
TGTGCCAGCAGCAAAGTGATTAGGAGGGCTAATGAAAAACTGTTTTTT	CASSKVIRRANEKLFF	.	TRBV21-1	TRBJ1-4	once
TGTGCCAGCAGCGGACAGAGGGGCCCTACAGGTGAGCAGTTCTTC	CASSGQRGPTGEQFF	.	TRBV2	TRBJ2-1	.
TGTGCCAGCAGTTTCGCGGGACTAGCTCTTACCGGGGAGCTGTTTTTT	CASSFAGLALTGELFF	TRBD2	TRBV28	TRBJ2-2	.
TGTGCCTGGAGGTGGACCACCGGGGAGCTGTTTTTT	CAWRWTTGELFF	.	TRBV30	TRBJ2-2	.
TGTGCCAGCAGTTCGACTAGCGGGAGGGCAGGTGTTTCGACAGATACGCAGTATTTT	CASSSTSGRAGVSTDTQYF	TRBD2	TRBV6-2/TRBV6-3	TRBJ2-3	once
TGTGCCAGCAGGGGACAGGGTAATGGAAACACCATATATTTT	CASRGQGNGNTIYF	TRBD1	TRBV28	TRBJ1-3	.
TGCGCCAGCAGCTTGACCGTGGGACCACAAGAGACCCAGTACTTC	CASSLTVGPQETQYF	.	TRBV5-1	TRBJ2-5	.
TGTGCCAGCGTACCTAGGACTGCGAACACTGAAGCTTTCTTT	CASVPRTANTEAFF	.	TRBV18	TRBJ1-1	.
TGTGCCAGCAGCGAAATTAATTCACCCCTCCACTTT	CASSEINSPLHF	.	TRBV3-1/TRBV3-2	TRBJ1-6	.
TGTGCCAGCACCTCAACTAATCAGCCCCAGCATTTT	CASTSTNQPQHF	.	TRBV7-2	TRBJ1-5	.
TGTGCCAGCAGCTTAGTCGGTCTTCGGGATACGCAGTATTTT	CASSLVGLRDTQYF	.	TRBV7-2	TRBJ2-3	.
TGTGCCAGCTCCCAGGGGGCGAATGGCTACACCTTC	CASSQGANGYTF	TRBD1	TRBV18	TRBJ1-2	.
TGCGCCAGCCGGGACTTAAATAACATTCAGTACTTC	CASRDLNNIQYF	.	TRBV4-1	TRBJ2-4	.
TGTGCCAGCAGTGAAGGGACAGGGGGCCCCGCTGGCGAGCAGTACTTC	CASSEGTGGPAGEQYF	TRBD1	TRBV2	TRBJ2-7	.
TGTGCCAGTAGCGCGGTCCTTTTTGGGGCCAACGTCCTGACTTTC	CASSAVLFGANVLTF	.	TRBV19	TRBJ2-6	.
TGTGCCAGCAGTCCCGCGAGCAATCAGCCCCAGCATTTT	CASSPASNQPQHF	.	TRBV7-9	TRBJ1-5	.
TGTGCCAGCAGCTTAGGGAGGGAGAGTGAGCAGTTCTTC	CASSLGRESEQFF	.	TRBV11-3	TRBJ2-1	.
TGTGCCAGCAGCCTCACAGGGGTCCTTCACGGGGAGCTGTTTTTT	CASSLTGVLHGELFF	TRBD1	TRBV7-6	TRBJ2-2	once